The 11 T cell receptor beta chains given below trace back to one sample, sequenced in a study of T cell changes during pregnancy in multiple sclerosis. Using immunoSEQ multiplex PCR, the repertoire was profiled, and TCRdb retains in-frame clones only, with some absent. The data contain some 120,000 clones, over 85% of them singletons. The specimen was peripheral blood, collected before pregnancy. The receptors come from a female donor with multiple sclerosis, enrolled in a pregnancy study.

V usage is TRBV5-6 and J usage is TRBJ2-5; 12 nucleotides match TRBD1. J was trimmed by 4 bases and V by 4 bases; bases with no gene match: 8. Germline lookup yields CDR1 SGHDT and CDR2 YYEEEE. The CDR3 length is 16 residues. The CDR3 bases are TGTGCCAGCAGCATCGGGACAGGGGGCAGCGGAGAGACCCAGTACTTC. Its protein is CASSIGTGGSGETQYF.

This sequence joins TRBV7-9 and TRBJ1-2, with D possibly TRBD1 on 5 matching bases. The CDR3 spans 17 residues. From germline, CDR1 is SEHNR and CDR2 FQNEAQ (reference sequence). Trimming removed 1 base at V and 0 bases at J, with 15 bases between. The CDR3 DNA reads as TGTGCCAGCAGCTTAGTAGGATTGTCAGGGCCTAACTATGGCTACACCTTC. It specifies CASSLVGLSGPNYGYTF.

This rearrangement joins TRBV5-8 to TRBJ1-1; D is possibly TRBD1 (6 bases). The V end lost 2 bases, the J end lost 1 base, and 12 bases lay between the germline ends. Germline V gives CDR1 SGHTS, CDR2 YDEGEE. This CDR3 spans 15 amino acids. The CDR3 nucleotides are TGTGCCAGCAGCTTCACAGGGCGAAGGAACACTGAAGCTTTCTTT. Its protein is CASSFTGRRNTEAFF.

The chain joins TRBV7-3 to TRBJ2-3, with D maybe TRBD1 (6 bases). Germline V lookup: CDR1 SGHTA, CDR2 FQGTGA. The CDR3 spans 14 residues. V lost 5 bases, J lost 2 bases, and 11 bases lay in between. CDR3: CASSQGQTTDTQYF. CDR3 DNA sequence: TGTGCCAGCAGCCAAGGACAGACCACAGATACGCAGTATTTT.

The rearrangement links TRBV7-7 to TRBJ2-5, with 7 bases lining up with TRBD1. The CDR3 has 16 amino acids. The trim removed 1 base at V and 5 bases at J, leaving 10 bases unmatched. Germline V gene lookup returns CDR1 SSHAT and CDR2 FNYEAQ (reference sequence). For the CDR3, the DNA is TGTGCCAGCAGCTTAGGGGGGACAGTTCCTCGGGAGACCCAGTACTTC. It translates to CASSLGGTVPRETQYF.

The J gene is TRBJ1-1, the V gene TRBV19, with D hard to call. The CDR3 length is 11 residues. In germline, CDR1 is LNHDA, CDR2 SQIVND (reference sequence). The CDR3 is CATRVKAEAFF. Written as DNA, the CDR3 is TGTGCTACGCGGGTAAAGGCTGAAGCTTTCTTT.

The chain joins TRBV7-9 to TRBJ1-4; perhaps TRBD1 as D (5 bases). This CDR3 is 15 amino acids long. Looked up from germline, CDR1 is SEHNR and CDR2 is FQNEAQ (reference sequence). V lost 8 bases and J lost 2, with 15 bases in between. DNA of the CDR3: TGTGCCAGCGGGGCAGGGAGGTCGACTAATGAAAAACTGTTTTTT. This sequence encodes CASGAGRSTNEKLFF.

V and J are TRBV30 and TRBJ1-2; D gene ambiguous. CDR1 is GTSNPN, CDR2 SVGIG, per germline (reference sequence). V lost 1 base, J lost 4 bases, and 10 bases lay in between. CDR3 size: 13 residues. The CDR3 loop reads CAWSEPGIYGYTF. The DNA for the CDR3 is TGTGCCTGGAGTGAACCGGGAATCTATGGCTACACCTTC.

This rearrangement joins TRBV2 to TRBJ1-2; 8 bases agree with TRBD1. Germline V gene lookup returns CDR1 SNHLY and CDR2 FYNNEI. After removal of 6 bases from V and 6 bases from J, the junction contained 9 bases not matched to a gene. The CDR3 has 14 amino acids. This CDR3 is CASRAGQGLDGYTF. DNA of the CDR3: TGTGCCAGCAGGGCCGGACAGGGCCTTGATGGCTACACCTTC.

This chain links TRBV2 with TRBJ2-7, with TRBD1 matching over 7 bases. Germline V gives CDR1 SNHLY, CDR2 FYNNEI. V trimming: 6 bases; J trimming: 4 bases; junction bases outside the gene matches: 6. The CDR3 contains 13 residues. CDR3 loop: CASRGQSNYEQYF. In DNA, the CDR3 is TGTGCCAGCAGGGGACAGTCCAATTACGAGCAGTACTTC.

V and J are TRBV30 and TRBJ1-1; D gene ambiguous. The CDR3 has 13 residues. Germline V gene lookup returns CDR1 GTSNPN and CDR2 SVGIG (reference sequence). V was shortened by 2 bases and J by 1 base, with 8 bases between the two germline ends. The CDR3 DNA reads TGTGCCTGGAGTCAGACACAGAACACTGAAGCTTTCTTT. Its protein is CAWSQTQNTEAFF.